Listed below are T cell receptor beta chains from one sample, sequenced in a study of T cells in narcolepsy. The repertoire was sequenced with immunoSEQ multiplex PCR; TCRdb's copy has only in-frame clones and lacks some. Of 25,000 to 30,000 clones listed, around three quarters were seen once; the top ten hold around 3.1%. The sequencing sample was made of CD45RA- memory CD4+ T cells from PBMCs. The receptors shown here come from a human donor with narcolepsy. Each CDR3 is given with its conserved first and last residue. Each record gives: clone size, J gene, D gene, V gene, CDR3 DNA, CDR3 protein. D genes are given only for firm matches. Size values are once, few and many counts, or a class for expanded clones, and some rows have none.

NA,TRBJ2-1,TRBD2,TRBV11-2,TGTGCCAGCAGCTTAGACCCTAGCGGGGGGGTATCAAATGAGCAGTTCTTC,CASSLDPSGGVSNEQFF
NA,TRBJ2-5,TRBD2,TRBV9,TGTGCCAGCAGCCCGAGCGGGAGGTACCAAGAGACCCAGTACTTC,CASSPSGRYQETQYF
NA,TRBJ2-2,TRBD1,TRBV23-1,TGCGCCAGCAGTCAGCTCCCCAGAGACAGGGTGAACACCGGGGAGCTGTTTTTT,CASSQLPRDRVNTGELFF
few,TRBJ2-7,TRBD1,TRBV29-1,TGCAGCGTCGGACGCTGGGACAGGGAGAACTACTACGAGCAGTACTTC,CSVGRWDRENYYEQYF
NA,TRBJ2-1,NA,TRBV14,TGTGCCAGCAGCCGCGGGTGGAATGAGCAGTTCTTC,CASSRGWNEQFF
NA,TRBJ2-7,TRBD1,TRBV6-1,TGTGCCAGCAGTGAAGAGACAGGGCACTCCTACGAGCAGTACTTC,CASSEETGHSYEQYF
NA,TRBJ2-2,NA,TRBV13,TGTGCCAGCAGCTTTTCGAGGGGGGGCGGGGAGCTGTTTTTT,CASSFSRGGGELFF
NA,TRBJ1-1,TRBD1,TRBV10-3,TGTGCCATCAGTCGACAGGGGGCGTCTGAAGCTTTCTTT,CAISRQGASEAFF
NA,TRBJ1-4,NA,TRBV29-1,TGCAGCGCTGTGGGGGGTTCGGGTGGAAAACTGTTTTTT,CSAVGGSGGKLFF
once,TRBJ2-7,NA,TRBV27,TGTGCCAGCAGTCTCCTGAAGGGGGGACCCTACGAGCAGTACTTC,CASSLLKGGPYEQYF
NA,TRBJ1-4,NA,TRBV5-4,TGTGCCAGCAGCTTTCAAGATAATGAAAAACTGTTTTTT,CASSFQDNEKLFF
NA,TRBJ2-5,NA,TRBV11-2,TGTGCCAGCAGCCAGAGTGGGCAAGAGACCCAGTACTTC,CASSQSGQETQYF
NA,TRBJ1-2,TRBD1,TRBV5-1,TGCGCCAGCAACCTCGATGGGACAGGGGGTGCTGGCTACACCTTC,CASNLDGTGGAGYTF
NA,TRBJ1-4,NA,TRBV19,TGTGCCAGTAGTATAGCGGGCAGGGAGGGTGAAAAACTGTTTTTT,CASSIAGREGEKLFF
NA,TRBJ1-1,NA,TRBV2,TGTGCCAGCAGGAAGACGGTTGGGTTAACTGAAGCTTTCTTT,CASRKTVGLTEAFF
few,TRBJ1-5,NA,TRBV5-6,TGTGCCAGCAGCTTGGGCAGGGGCAGGGGTCAGCCCCAGCATTTT,CASSLGRGRGQPQHF
NA,TRBJ2-1,TRBD2,TRBV19,TGTGCCAGTAGTAAAGGACTAGCGGGGTCAGCTCGTGAGCAGTTCTTC,CASSKGLAGSAREQFF
NA,TRBJ1-5,NA,TRBV7-9,TGTGCCAGCAGCCTAACTGGCAATCAGCCCCAGCATTTT,CASSLTGNQPQHF
NA,TRBJ2-5,TRBD2,TRBV7-2,TGTGCCAGCAGCTCCTCTAGCGGCCAAGAGACCCAGTACTTC,CASSSSSGQETQYF
NA,TRBJ2-3,NA,TRBV10-3,TGTGCCATCAGAAACTCCGGGGGGCCGACTAGCACAGATACGCAGTATTTT,CAIRNSGGPTSTDTQYF
NA,TRBJ2-1,NA,TRBV4-1,TGCGCCAGCAGCCAAGATGGGGGGAGTTGGAATGAGCAGTTCTTC,CASSQDGGSWNEQFF
NA,TRBJ2-3,NA,TRBV5-4,TGTGCCAGCAGCTTGCAGGGCCGCACAGATACGCAGTATTTT,CASSLQGRTDTQYF
few,TRBJ2-5,NA,TRBV5-1,TGCGCCAGCAGCTTGGACGCAGGGTACCAAGAGACCCAGTACTTC,CASSLDAGYQETQYF
NA,TRBJ2-4,TRBD2,TRBV6-1,TGTGCCAGCAGTGACCTCGGCGGGGGGGCAATAAAGGCCAAAAACATTCAGTACTTC,CASSDLGGGAIKAKNIQYF
few,TRBJ2-3,TRBD2,TRBV7-2,TGTGCCAGCAGCATGACTAGCGGGGGGACTAATACGCAGTATTTT,CASSMTSGGTNTQYF
NA,TRBJ1-2,NA,TRBV6-4,TGTGCCAGCAGTCCCAGGGCTACGAACTATGGCTACACCTTC,CASSPRATNYGYTF
NA,TRBJ2-2,TRBD1,TRBV6-1,TGTGCCAGCAGGGAAGACAGGGTGGGGGAGCTGTTTTTT,CASREDRVGELFF
few,TRBJ1-2,NA,TRBV6-5,TGTGCCAGCAGGTCGACCGGACCCAACTATGGCTACACCTTC,CASRSTGPNYGYTF
NA,TRBJ2-2,NA,TRBV11-3,TGTGCCAGCAGCTTAGGAGCAGGGGGAGGGGTAACCGGGGAGCTGTTTTTT,CASSLGAGGGVTGELFF
NA,TRBJ2-2,NA,TRBV10-3,TGTGCCATCAATAACCACCAACAGGACGGGGAGCTGTTTTTT,CAINNHQQDGELFF
NA,TRBJ2-2,NA,TRBV7-7,TGTGCCAGCAGAAATGGGTTTAAGACCGGGGAGCTGTTTTTT,CASRNGFKTGELFF
few,TRBJ2-3,NA,TRBV2,TGTGCCAGCAGTGATGGGGGCCCAGGAGGCACAGATACGCAGTATTTT,CASSDGGPGGTDTQYF
once,TRBJ2-5,TRBD1,TRBV19,TGTGCCAGTAGTCCCGGGACAGGGGGCAGGGAGACCCAGTACTTC,CASSPGTGGRETQYF
NA,TRBJ1-2,NA,TRBV19,TGTGCCAGTAGTATTCCTTATGGCTACACCTTC,CASSIPYGYTF
NA,TRBJ1-6,NA,TRBV6-5,TGTGCCAGCGAAGGACGCTTAACACCCCTCCACTTT,CASEGRLTPLHF
NA,TRBJ2-2,TRBD1,TRBV29-1,TGCAGCGTTGGACAGGGGGTAGCCGGGGAGCTGTTTTTT,CSVGQGVAGELFF
few,TRBJ1-4,TRBD1,TRBV30,TGTGCCTGCCCACGACCGGGACAGGGTAATGAAAAACTGTTTTTT,CACPRPGQGNEKLFF
NA,TRBJ1-2,NA,TRBV9,TGTGCCAGCAGCGTATGGGGGGAGAATAACTATGGCTACACCTTC,CASSVWGENNYGYTF
NA,TRBJ1-1,TRBD1,TRBV19,TGTGCCAGTGAGGGACAGGGGGGGATGAACACTGAAGCTTTCTTT,CASEGQGGMNTEAFF
NA,TRBJ2-5,TRBD1,TRBV4-1,TGCGCCAGCAGCCAAGAGGGACAGGGAGAGACCCAGTACTTC,CASSQEGQGETQYF
NA,TRBJ2-1,TRBD2,TRBV6-1,TGTGCCAGCAGTGAGGCTAGCGGGGGCCCTGAGCAGTTCTTC,CASSEASGGPEQFF
NA,TRBJ2-2,NA,TRBV5-4,TGTGCCAGCAGCTTGGGAGGGGCCAACACCGGGGAGCTGTTTTTT,CASSLGGANTGELFF
once,TRBJ1-2,TRBD1,TRBV27,TGTGCCAGCAGGTCGACAGGGGGAGGTTATGGCTACACCTTC,CASRSTGGGYGYTF
once,TRBJ1-2,TRBD1,TRBV5-6,TGTGCCAGCAGCTCCGTTCATCAGGGGGCGGGAGCTAACTATGGCTACACCTTC,CASSSVHQGAGANYGYTF
once,TRBJ1-1,NA,TRBV7-3,TGTGCCAGCAGCCAATCGAACCAGAACACTGAAGCTTTCTTT,CASSQSNQNTEAFF